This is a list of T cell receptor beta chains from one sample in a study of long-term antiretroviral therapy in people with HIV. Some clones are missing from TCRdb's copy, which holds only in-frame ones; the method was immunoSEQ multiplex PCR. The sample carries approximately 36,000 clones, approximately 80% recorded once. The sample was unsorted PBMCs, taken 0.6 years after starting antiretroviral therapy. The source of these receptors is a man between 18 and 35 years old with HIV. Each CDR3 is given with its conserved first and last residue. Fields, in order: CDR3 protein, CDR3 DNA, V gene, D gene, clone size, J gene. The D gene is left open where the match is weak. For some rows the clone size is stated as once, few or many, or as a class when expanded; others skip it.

cdr3_aa: CASSQDVAFDEQFF; cdr3_nt: TGCGCCAGCAGCCAAGATGTAGCATTCGATGAGCAGTTCTTC; v_call: TRBV4-3; d_call: -; clone_size: -; j_call: TRBJ2-1
cdr3_aa: CASSGRQGNTGELFF; cdr3_nt: TGTGCCAGCAGCGGTAGACAGGGAAACACCGGGGAGCTGTTTTTT; v_call: TRBV9; d_call: TRBD1; clone_size: -; j_call: TRBJ2-2
cdr3_aa: CASSSRDWAYEQYF; cdr3_nt: TGTGCCAGCAGCTCACGGGACTGGGCCTACGAGCAGTACTTC; v_call: TRBV7-8; d_call: -; clone_size: -; j_call: TRBJ2-7
cdr3_aa: CASNPSWGPGNTIYF; cdr3_nt: TGTGCCAGCAACCCTTCATGGGGGCCTGGAAACACCATATATTTT; v_call: TRBV5-5; d_call: -; clone_size: -; j_call: TRBJ1-3
cdr3_aa: CASSLWGGDPSYEQYF; cdr3_nt: TGTGCCAGCAGCTTATGGGGCGGAGACCCCTCCTACGAGCAGTACTTC; v_call: TRBV7-3; d_call: -; clone_size: -; j_call: TRBJ2-7
cdr3_aa: CASSVASSYNEQFF; cdr3_nt: TGTGCCAGCAGCGTAGCAAGCTCCTACAATGAGCAGTTCTTC; v_call: TRBV9; d_call: -; clone_size: -; j_call: TRBJ2-1
cdr3_aa: CASSVEAGDPNEQFF; cdr3_nt: TGTGCCAGCAGCGTAGAAGCGGGAGACCCCAATGAGCAGTTCTTC; v_call: TRBV9; d_call: TRBD2; clone_size: -; j_call: TRBJ2-1
cdr3_aa: CASSIFSGRARTDTQYF; cdr3_nt: TGTGCCAGTAGTATCTTTAGCGGGAGGGCCCGCACAGATACGCAGTATTTT; v_call: TRBV19; d_call: TRBD2; clone_size: -; j_call: TRBJ2-3
cdr3_aa: CASSWGVLRGRATGELFF; cdr3_nt: TGTGCCAGCAGTTGGGGGGTACTGAGAGGGAGGGCCACCGGGGAGCTGTTTTTT; v_call: TRBV28; d_call: TRBD2; clone_size: -; j_call: TRBJ2-2
cdr3_aa: CASSLSQGNEQFF; cdr3_nt: TGTGCCAGTAGCCTCAGCCAGGGGAATGAGCAGTTCTTC; v_call: TRBV19; d_call: -; clone_size: -; j_call: TRBJ2-1
cdr3_aa: CASGRSSYEQYF; cdr3_nt: TGTGCCAGCGGACGCTCCTCCTACGAGCAGTACTTC; v_call: TRBV5-6; d_call: -; clone_size: -; j_call: TRBJ2-7
cdr3_aa: CASSMPGGGTEAFF; cdr3_nt: TGTGCCAGCAGCATGCCAGGGGGTGGGACTGAAGCTTTCTTT; v_call: TRBV5-4; d_call: TRBD1; clone_size: -; j_call: TRBJ1-1
cdr3_aa: CASSPRGGRRTYEQYF; cdr3_nt: TGTGCCAGCAGCCCTAGGGGCGGGAGGAGGACTTACGAGCAGTACTTC; v_call: TRBV28; d_call: TRBD2; clone_size: -; j_call: TRBJ2-7
cdr3_aa: CRNRDTVYGYTF; cdr3_nt: TGCAGAAACCGGGACACCGTCTATGGCTACACCTTC; v_call: TRBV29-1; d_call: -; clone_size: -; j_call: TRBJ1-2
cdr3_aa: CASSEDSRVHTEAFF; cdr3_nt: TGCGCCAGCAGTGAGGATTCTCGGGTCCACACTGAAGCTTTCTTT; v_call: TRBV10-1; d_call: -; clone_size: few; j_call: TRBJ1-1
cdr3_aa: CASSYSGQAYTGELFF; cdr3_nt: TGTGCCAGCAGTTACTCAGGACAGGCATACACCGGGGAGCTGTTTTTT; v_call: TRBV7-2; d_call: TRBD1; clone_size: -; j_call: TRBJ2-2
cdr3_aa: CASRWSANTGELFF; cdr3_nt: TGCGCCAGCAGGTGGTCAGCGAACACCGGGGAGCTGTTTTTT; v_call: TRBV5-1; d_call: -; clone_size: -; j_call: TRBJ2-2
cdr3_aa: CASSTDAGANTEAFF; cdr3_nt: TGTGCCAGCTCGACAGATGCAGGGGCAAACACTGAAGCTTTCTTT; v_call: TRBV18; d_call: -; clone_size: once; j_call: TRBJ1-1
cdr3_aa: CASTLAGVHEQYF; cdr3_nt: TGTGCCAGCACCCTAGCGGGAGTTCACGAGCAGTACTTC; v_call: TRBV5-5; d_call: TRBD2; clone_size: -; j_call: TRBJ2-7
cdr3_aa: CASSPGAVAGVLGTGELFF; cdr3_nt: TGTGCCAGCAGCCCAGGGGCCGTAGCGGGAGTTTTGGGCACCGGGGAGCTGTTTTTT; v_call: TRBV11-2; d_call: TRBD2; clone_size: -; j_call: TRBJ2-2
cdr3_aa: CASSLKGRYEQYF; cdr3_nt: TGTGCCAGCAGCTTAAAGGGGAGATACGAGCAGTACTTC; v_call: TRBV7-9; d_call: -; clone_size: -; j_call: TRBJ2-7
cdr3_aa: CASSSGGPGETQYF; cdr3_nt: TGTGCCAGCAGCTCTGGGGGGCCGGGGGAGACCCAGTACTTC; v_call: TRBV5-4; d_call: -; clone_size: -; j_call: TRBJ2-5
cdr3_aa: CSVPQTYEQYF; cdr3_nt: TGCAGTGTTCCCCAGACCTACGAGCAGTACTTC; v_call: TRBV20-1; d_call: -; clone_size: -; j_call: TRBJ2-7
cdr3_aa: CAIRGLEPNHEQYF; cdr3_nt: TGTGCCATCAGGGGCCTGGAACCGAACCACGAGCAGTACTTC; v_call: TRBV10-3; d_call: -; clone_size: -; j_call: TRBJ2-7
cdr3_aa: CASSSLAGEGFHEQYF; cdr3_nt: TGTGCCAGCAGTTCCCTAGCGGGAGAGGGTTTCCACGAGCAGTACTTC; v_call: TRBV27; d_call: TRBD2; clone_size: -; j_call: TRBJ2-7
cdr3_aa: CASSVRAGIDSEAFF; cdr3_nt: TGTGCCAGCAGCGTAAGGGCAGGAATCGACAGTGAAGCTTTCTTT; v_call: TRBV6-1; d_call: -; clone_size: -; j_call: TRBJ1-1
cdr3_aa: CASSLGQGGFNEQFF; cdr3_nt: TGTGCCAGCAGCTTGGGGCAGGGTGGGTTCAATGAGCAGTTCTTC; v_call: TRBV5-4; d_call: -; clone_size: once; j_call: TRBJ2-1
cdr3_aa: CASSQRPYEQYF; cdr3_nt: TGTGCCAGCTCACAGCGACCCTACGAGCAGTACTTC; v_call: TRBV18; d_call: -; clone_size: few; j_call: TRBJ2-7
cdr3_aa: CASRPDSSYNEQFF; cdr3_nt: TGTGCCAGCAGACCCGACAGCTCCTACAATGAGCAGTTCTTC; v_call: TRBV9; d_call: -; clone_size: -; j_call: TRBJ2-1
cdr3_aa: CASSLAGIQETQYF; cdr3_nt: TGTGCCAGTAGTTTAGCGGGAATCCAAGAGACCCAGTACTTC; v_call: TRBV19; d_call: TRBD2; clone_size: -; j_call: TRBJ2-5
cdr3_aa: CASSETGATGELFF; cdr3_nt: TGTGCCAGCAGTGAAACAGGAGCGACCGGGGAGCTGTTTTTT; v_call: TRBV2; d_call: -; clone_size: -; j_call: TRBJ2-2
cdr3_aa: CASSPDLGVVDEQFF; cdr3_nt: TGTGCCAGCAGCCCGGACTTAGGGGTTGTCGATGAGCAGTTCTTC; v_call: TRBV5-4; d_call: -; clone_size: -; j_call: TRBJ2-1
cdr3_aa: CASSPRQGMAKNIQYF; cdr3_nt: TGCGCCAGCAGCCCCAGACAGGGGATGGCCAAAAACATTCAGTACTTC; v_call: TRBV4-3; d_call: TRBD1; clone_size: -; j_call: TRBJ2-4
cdr3_aa: CASSLSAVSTDTQYF; cdr3_nt: TGTGCCAGCAGCTTATCCGCAGTGAGCACAGATACGCAGTATTTT; v_call: TRBV7-9; d_call: -; clone_size: -; j_call: TRBJ2-3
cdr3_aa: CASSAEQSGNQPQHF; cdr3_nt: TGTGCCAGCAGTGCGGAACAGTCGGGCAATCAGCCCCAGCATTTT; v_call: TRBV2; d_call: -; clone_size: -; j_call: TRBJ1-5
cdr3_aa: CASSQDLGAEGTAGELFF; cdr3_nt: TGTGCCAGCAGCCAAGATCTTGGGGCGGAGGGAACGGCCGGGGAGCTGTTTTTT; v_call: TRBV4-2; d_call: -; clone_size: -; j_call: TRBJ2-2
cdr3_aa: CSASDHEQYF; cdr3_nt: TGCAGTGCTAGTGACCACGAGCAGTACTTC; v_call: TRBV20-1; d_call: -; clone_size: -; j_call: TRBJ2-7
cdr3_aa: CAWKPGPSPLHF; cdr3_nt: TGTGCCTGGAAACCGGGACCCTCACCCCTCCACTTT; v_call: TRBV30; d_call: -; clone_size: -; j_call: TRBJ1-6
cdr3_aa: CASRWQGEVEQYF; cdr3_nt: TGTGCCAGCAGGTGGCAGGGAGAGGTCGAGCAGTACTTC; v_call: TRBV28; d_call: -; clone_size: -; j_call: TRBJ2-7
cdr3_aa: CASSLGGRISGNTIYF; cdr3_nt: TGTGCCAGCAGCTTGGGAGGACGGATCTCTGGAAACACCATATATTTT; v_call: TRBV5-4; d_call: -; clone_size: -; j_call: TRBJ1-3
cdr3_aa: CASSAGTLYEQYF; cdr3_nt: TGTGCCAGCTCAGCCGGGACACTCTACGAGCAGTACTTC; v_call: TRBV18; d_call: -; clone_size: -; j_call: TRBJ2-7
cdr3_aa: CASSQDAGGAYEQYF; cdr3_nt: TGCGCCAGCAGCCAAGACGCGGGAGGAGCCTACGAGCAGTACTTC; v_call: TRBV4-3; d_call: TRBD2; clone_size: -; j_call: TRBJ2-7
cdr3_aa: CASPPSGTGRTDTQYF; cdr3_nt: TGTGCCAGCCCCCCCTCCGGGACAGGGCGCACAGATACGCAGTATTTT; v_call: TRBV28; d_call: TRBD1; clone_size: -; j_call: TRBJ2-3
cdr3_aa: CASSFWGNTEAFF; cdr3_nt: TGTGCCAGCAGCTTTTGGGGAAACACTGAAGCTTTCTTT; v_call: TRBV5-4; d_call: -; clone_size: -; j_call: TRBJ1-1
cdr3_aa: CASSWGTGLGEQYF; cdr3_nt: TGTGCCAGTAGCTGGGGTACAGGGCTCGGGGAGCAGTACTTC; v_call: TRBV19; d_call: -; clone_size: few; j_call: TRBJ2-7
cdr3_aa: CASSPGGSEKLFF; cdr3_nt: TGTGCCAGCAGCCCGGGGGGAAGTGAAAAACTGTTTTTT; v_call: TRBV28; d_call: -; clone_size: -; j_call: TRBJ1-4